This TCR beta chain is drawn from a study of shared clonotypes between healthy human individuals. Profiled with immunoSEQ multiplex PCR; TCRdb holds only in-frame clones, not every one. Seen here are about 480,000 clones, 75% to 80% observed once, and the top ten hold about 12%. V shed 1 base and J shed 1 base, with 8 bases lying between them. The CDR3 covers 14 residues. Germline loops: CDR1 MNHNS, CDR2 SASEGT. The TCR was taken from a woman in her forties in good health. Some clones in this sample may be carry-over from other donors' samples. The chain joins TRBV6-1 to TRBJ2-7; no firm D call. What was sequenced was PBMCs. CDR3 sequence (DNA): TGTGCCAGCAGTGAAGTAGGAGATTCCTACGAGCAGTACTTC. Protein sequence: CASSEVGDSYEQYF.